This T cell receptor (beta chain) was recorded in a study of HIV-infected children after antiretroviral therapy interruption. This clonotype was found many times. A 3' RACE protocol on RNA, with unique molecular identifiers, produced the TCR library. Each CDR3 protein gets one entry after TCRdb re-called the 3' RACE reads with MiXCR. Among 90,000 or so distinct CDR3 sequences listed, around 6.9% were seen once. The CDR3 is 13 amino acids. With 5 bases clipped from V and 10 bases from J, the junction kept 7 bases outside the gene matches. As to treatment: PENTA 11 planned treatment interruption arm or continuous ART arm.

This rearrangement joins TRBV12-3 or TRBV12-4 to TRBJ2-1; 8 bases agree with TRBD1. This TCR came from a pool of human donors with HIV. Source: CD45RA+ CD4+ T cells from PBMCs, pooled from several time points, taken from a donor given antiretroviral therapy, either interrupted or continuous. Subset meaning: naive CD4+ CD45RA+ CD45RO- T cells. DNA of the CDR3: TGTGCCAGCAGTCCCTCGACAGGGGAAGAGCAGTTCTTC. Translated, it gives CASSPSTGEEQFF.